The clone carrying this TCR beta chain was recorded at least ten times. This specimen comes from a study of T cells in Graves' hyperthyroidism and ophthalmopathy. Whole-study context: The blood sample was taken at first diagnosis, before treatment began.

TCR beta CDR3 regions were amplified from RNA. Researchers ran a first-round RT-PCR on the TCR CDR3 using the HTBI primer set. TCRdb reprocessed the multiplex PCR reads via MiXCR and lists one record per CDR3 protein. The data contain hundreds of thousands of distinct CDR3 sequences, around 15% of them singletons. Sample: blood. This TCR was recovered from a woman aged 18-30 years with Graves' hyperthyroidism.

The CDR3 bases are TGTGCCAGCAGCGTAGGAGTTAGCGGGGTGGTGGAGACCCAGTACTTC. Protein product: CASSVGVSGVVETQYF. The chain carries TRBV9 and TRBJ2-5; 8 nucleotides line up with TRBD2. This CDR3 comprises 16 residues. With V trimmed by 0 bases and J by 5 bases, 9 bases remained unmatched. Looked up from germline, CDR1 is SGDLS and CDR2 is YYNGEE. The complete variable domain, with remaining parts taken from reference TRBV9 and TRBJ2-5, reads DSGVTQTPKHLITATGQRVTLRCSPRSGDLSVYWYQQSLDQGLQFLIQYYNGEERAKGNILERFSAQQFPDLHSELNLSSLELGDSALYFCASSVGVSGVVETQYFGPGTRLLVL.